This T cell receptor beta chain was obtained from a study of radiation and T cells in renal cell carcinoma. Per germline, CDR1 SQVTM and CDR2 ANQGSEA. The CDR3 covers 11 residues. V was trimmed by 6 bases and J by 3 bases, leaving 9 bases between them. TCRdb's table, derived via immunoSEQ multiplex PCR, lists solely in-frame clones and lacks some. The sample contains approximately 150,000 clones, 80% to 90% of which appear only once. Noted time point: blood 4 weeks post-SBRT, at nephrectomy. The treatment: 15 Gy SBRT to primary tumor, nephrectomy 4 weeks later. The rearrangement uses TRBV29-1 and TRBJ2-7; D is unresolved. This specimen consisted of blood, obtained from a patient whose treatment included radiotherapy and nephrectomy. The TCR was taken from a woman between 50 and 59 years old with renal cell carcinoma. CDR3 amino acids: CSVVGVYEQYF. CDR3 bases: TGCAGCGTCGTCGGTGTCTACGAGCAGTACTTC.